The present TCR beta chain was sequenced within a study of CD8+CD57+ T cells in acquired aplastic anemia. Study in general: Average DNA yield from sorted CD4+ and CD8+ cells was around 3.2 ug. Study-wide results and caveats: Overlap between patients and controls comprised 25 to 30 CD8+ CDR3 sequences.

Investigators profiled TCR beta VDJ and CDR3 from genomic DNA template. TCRdb redid the calling of the reads with MiXCR, one entry per CDR3 protein. The table lists 150,000 to 200,000 distinct CDR3 sequences, roughly 48% of them singletons. This clonotype was observed at least ten times. What it binds is unknown. For sequencing, patients were chosen who had shown expansion of CD8+CD57+ cells by flow cytometry. Patients uniformly had severe acquired aplastic anemia. The blood sampling took place in patients who had so far received no therapy. Germline loops: CDR1 SEHNR, CDR2 FQNEAQ (reference sequence). Trimming stripped 0 bases from V and 2 bases from J, with 7 bases between. The CDR3 contains 14 residues.

The rearrangement links TRBV7-9 to TRBJ2-5; D is ambiguous. The clonotype originates from a human donor with aplastic anemia. Sequenced input: sorted CD4+, CD8+, or CD8+CD57+ T cells (not recorded which) from PBMCs. CDR3 protein: CASSLAQRQETQYF. Written as DNA, the CDR3 is TGTGCCAGCAGCTTAGCGCAGAGACAAGAGACCCAGTACTTC.